This TCR beta chain was identified in a study of response to subunit inactivated influenza vaccine. Findings of the study overall: The study's authors posited that every seasonal influenza vaccination enlists few new T cells.

This clonotype has at least ten counts. Its antigen remains unknown. CDR1 MNHNS and CDR2 SASEGT come from the germline V gene. The trim removed 7 bases at V and 0 bases at J, leaving 2 bases unmatched. The CDR3 runs 14 residues. Each CDR3 protein is one row after TCRdb ran MiXCR on the RT-PCR reads. The sample holds about 650,000 distinct CDR3 sequences, about a sixth seen once. The rearrangement links TRBV6-1 to TRBJ2-2; 7 nucleotides agree with TRBD1. Here the sequenced sample was PBMCs from blood, taken 11 to 12 days after vaccination. The receptor comes from a man aged 50 or older who received an inactivated influenza vaccine. CDR3 loop: CASNGQANTGELFF. As DNA, the CDR3 is TGTGCCAGCAACGGACAGGCGAACACCGGGGAGCTGTTTTTT.